This TCR beta chain was sequenced for a study of T-cell reconstitution after alpha-beta-depleted transplantation in children. The CDR3 spans 15 residues. This clonotype appeared a few times. No antigen is known for it. Molecular barcoding with unique molecular identifiers was used for the TCRbeta library. TCRdb passed the PCR reads through MiXCR, listing each CDR3 protein once. The data show roughly 490,000 distinct CDR3 sequences, with approximately 10% seen just once and 11% to 15% held by the top ten. General observations from the study: Surviving recipient T cells and thymic progenitors accounted for the high day-60 TCRbeta diversity observed in some patients.

The chain links TRBV21-1 to TRBJ1-2; TRBD1 is taken as the D call from the table, unchecked against the DNA. TRBV21-1 is described as a pseudogene. The clonotype originates from a female patient aged 2-15 years who had a stem cell transplant for aplastic anemia, so the T cells may come from the graft donor. The material sequenced was PBMCs, mostly from graft donor cells, taken 180 days after TCRalphabeta/CD19-depleted stem cell transplant. The CDR3 nucleotides read TGTGCCAGCAGCAAATTGACGGACAGCAGCTATGGCTACACCTTC. It yields the protein CASSKLTDSSYGYTF.